This TCR beta chain comes out of a study of CD8 T cells in Susac syndrome. Broader study findings: TCR sequencing and HLA analysis covered a relatively small number of individuals.

J lost 6 bases, V lost 4 bases, and 6 bases had no gene match. CDR1 and CDR2 (germline): SEHNR, FQNEAQ (reference sequence). The CDR3 runs 14 residues. Concerning this clonotype: Its antigen is not known.

cDNA came from about 0.5 to 1 ug RNA primed by random hexamers. A single record per CDR3 protein comes from TCRdb applying MiXCR to the immunoSEQ multiplex PCR reads. Of just over 300,000 distinct CDR3 sequences in the sample, roughly nine tenths were seen once. The sequence came from a human donor with multiple sclerosis. V is TRBV7-9 and J is TRBJ1-1; TRBD1 matches at 9 bases. The sample was CD4+ T cells from PBMCs. CDR3 DNA: TGTGCCAGCAGCTACCACGACAGGGGGGCTGAAGCTTTCTTT. Translating gives CASSYHDRGAEAFF.